This entry is about one T cell receptor (beta chain). The antigen is not known. This specimen comes from a study of beta chain features in type 1 diabetes. Looking at the study overall: Patients looked much like healthy donors when it came to age, gender and cell yields.

Study conclusions and caveats: Within each of all four CD4+ subsets, Type 1 diabetes patients had TCRB CDR3s that were moderately but significantly shorter. Whether TCRB rearrangement is influenced by HLA type was left unresolved in this analysis.

Expressed TCRB transcripts got sequenced, as all isolated RNA was reverse transcribed. Deep immunoSEQ sequencing covered naive, central memory and regulatory T cell samples. Only in-frame clones appear in the TCRdb table, and some are missing; sequencing was by immunoSEQ multiplex PCR. The table has 200,000 to 250,000 clones, about 14% seen once. The CDR3 sequence is 14 residues long. In germline, CDR1 is MNHEY, CDR2 SMNVEV (reference sequence). V was clipped by 2 bases and J by 3 bases; unmatched bases: 2. This TCR was recovered from a young man with type 1 diabetes. The chain has TRBV27 and TRBJ2-3; 7 nucleotides match TRBD2. Specimen: naive CD4+ T cells from blood. CDR3 in amino acids: CASSLGGGTDTQYF. CDR3 nucleotides: TGTGCCAGCAGTTTAGGGGGAGGGACAGATACGCAGTATTTT.